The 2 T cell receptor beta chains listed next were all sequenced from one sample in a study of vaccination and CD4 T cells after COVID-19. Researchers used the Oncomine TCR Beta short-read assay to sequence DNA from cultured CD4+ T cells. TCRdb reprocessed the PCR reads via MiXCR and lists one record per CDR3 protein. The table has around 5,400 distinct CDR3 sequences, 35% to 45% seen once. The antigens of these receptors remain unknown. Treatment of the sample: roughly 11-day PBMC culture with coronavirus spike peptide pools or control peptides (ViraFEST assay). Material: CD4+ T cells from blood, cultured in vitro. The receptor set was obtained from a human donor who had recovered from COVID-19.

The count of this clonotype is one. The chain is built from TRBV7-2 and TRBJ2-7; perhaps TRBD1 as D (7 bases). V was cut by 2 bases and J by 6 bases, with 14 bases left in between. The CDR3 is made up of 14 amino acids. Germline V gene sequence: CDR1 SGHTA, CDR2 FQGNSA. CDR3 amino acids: CASSLHRQGGEQYF. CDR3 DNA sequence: TGTGCCAGCAGCTTACATAGACAGGGAGGCGAGCAGTACTTC.

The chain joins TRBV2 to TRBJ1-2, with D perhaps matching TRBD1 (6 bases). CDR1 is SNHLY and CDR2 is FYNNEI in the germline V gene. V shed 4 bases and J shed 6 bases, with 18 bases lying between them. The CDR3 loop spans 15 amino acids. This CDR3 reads CASSGAPGQPHGYTF. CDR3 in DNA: TGTGCCAGCAGTGGAGCCCCGGGACAACCCCATGGCTACACCTTC. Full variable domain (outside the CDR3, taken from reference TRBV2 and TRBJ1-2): EPEVTQTPSHQVTQMGQEVILRCVPISNHLYFYWYRQILGQKVEFLVSFYNNEISEKSEIFDDQFSVERPDGSNFTLKIRSTKLEDSAMYFCASSGAPGQPHGYTFGSGTRLTVV.